This entry concerns a single T cell receptor beta chain. The target antigen is unknown. CDR1 is MNHEY, CDR2 SVGAGI, per germline. This CDR3 spans 13 amino acids. Trimming took off 7 bases at V and 5 bases at J, with 12 bases between the two ends. These data are taken from a study of T cell responses to AZD1222 COVID-19 vaccine. Profiling relied on immunoSEQ multiplex PCR, and the TCRdb table lists in-frame clones only, not all of them. Among more than 140,000 clones listed, about 87% were seen once. General observations from the study: Clonal diversity was possibly underestimated, and the donors were mostly white British, with more females. The reported proportion of spike-specific TCRs targeting unmutated variant regions was nearly half. There were repertoire samples only from the period after the peak T cell response.

The chain recombines TRBV6-5 with TRBJ2-1, with unresolved D. The sequencing here drew on peripheral blood, taken on day 0 of MenACWY control vaccination. This TCR came from an adult in good health. CDR3 DNA sequence: TGTGCCAGCACTAACCCCCGACACAATGAGCAGTTCTTC. As protein: CASTNPRHNEQFF.